The 16 T cell receptor beta chains below all came from one sample that was sequenced in a study of CD8 T cells in Susac syndrome. Random hexamers served to reverse transcribe roughly 0.45 to 1 ug RNA. TCRdb reprocessed the immunoSEQ multiplex PCR reads with MiXCR, giving one entry per CDR3 protein. Found here are about 300,000 distinct CDR3 sequences, almost 85% of them singletons; the top ten hold 0.2% to 0.25%. Sequenced: CD8+ T cells from PBMCs. Source of these receptors: a human donor with multiple sclerosis.

The sample holds a few counts of this clonotype. The chain links TRBV5-6 to TRBJ2-5, with D hard to call. Germline loops: CDR1 SGHDT, CDR2 YYEEEE. This CDR3 spans 18 amino acids. With 0 bases removed from V and 5 bases from J, the gap between germline ends came to 23 bases. The CDR3 DNA sequence: TGTGCCAGCAGCTTGGCCTCGGTTATTGGTCGGAGCAGGGAGACCCAGTACTTC. It is translated as CASSLASVIGRSRETQYF.

The chain is built from TRBV19 and TRBJ2-1, with unresolved D. The V end lost 5 bases, the J end lost 6 bases, and 14 bases lay between the germline ends. This CDR3 comprises 14 residues. CDR1 and CDR2 from the germline V gene are LNHDA and SQIVND (reference sequence). In nucleotides, the CDR3 is TGTGCCAGTAGTCCCTCGACCCCCGGCAATGAGCAGTTCTTC. Translating gives CASSPSTPGNEQFF.

The CDR3 here is CASSPPGTPWNTEAFF. In DNA, the CDR3 is TGTGCCAGCAGCCCCCCCGGGACACCTTGGAACACTGAAGCTTTCTTT. This chain joins TRBV14 and TRBJ1-1; tentative D call: TRBD1 (6 bases). CDR3 length: 16 residues. V dropped 4 bases and J dropped 1 base, with 16 bases sitting between them. CDR1 and CDR2 (germline): SGHDN, FVKESK.

The chain uses TRBV4-3 and TRBJ2-7; TRBD1 or TRBD2 may be the D gene (6 bases each). Germline lookup yields CDR1 LGHNA and CDR2 YSLEER. The CDR3 is 17 amino acids. V lost 0 bases and J 3 bases, leaving 18 bases between the germline ends. CDR3 sequence: CASSQDWDLGGFYEQYF. CDR3 DNA: TGCGCCAGCAGCCAAGATTGGGACTTAGGGGGATTCTACGAGCAGTACTTC.

J is TRBJ2-7 and V is TRBV7-2; D remains ambiguous. Trimming took off 3 bases at V and 4 bases at J, with 13 bases between the two ends. Germline CDR1 reads SGHTA; CDR2 reads FQGNSA. CDR3 length: 14 residues. DNA of the CDR3: TGTGCCAGCAGCTTCTTTCTCGGCTCATACGAGCAGTACTTC. Encoded protein: CASSFFLGSYEQYF.

V usage is TRBV7-2 and J usage is TRBJ2-4, with 8 bases aligning to TRBD1. The germline CDR1 and CDR2 sequences are SGHTA and FQGNSA. The CDR3 sequence is 17 residues long. V was clipped by 6 bases and J by 3 bases; unmatched bases: 13. The chain's CDR3 is CASSLPSTGAFKNIQYF. The CDR3 bases are TGTGCCAGCAGTTTGCCTTCGACAGGGGCCTTCAAAAACATTCAGTACTTC.

CDR3 DNA sequence: TGTGCCAGCAGAGGGGGGAATCGCTACGAGCAGTACTTC. Protein: CASRGGNRYEQYF. This chain joins TRBV2 and TRBJ2-7; tentatively, D is TRBD1 or TRBD2 (6 bases each). Germline loops: CDR1 SNHLY, CDR2 FYNNEI. The CDR3 contains 13 residues. V was clipped by 6 bases and J by 3 bases, with 12 bases between them.

This clonotype occurred a few times. The rearrangement joins TRBV6-6 to TRBJ2-5; D remains unclear. CDR3 length equals 14 residues. The V gene lost 2 bases and the J gene lost 3 bases, with 10 bases spanning the gap. CDR1 is MNHNY and CDR2 is SVGAGI in the germline V gene (reference sequence). CDR3 sequence reads: CASSYVGLEETQYF. The CDR3 nucleotides read TGTGCCAGCAGTTACGTAGGGTTGGAAGAGACCCAGTACTTC.

This clonotype occurred a few times. For the CDR3, the DNA is TGCAGTGCTAGAGATTCCAGCTATGGCTACACCTTC. It translates to CSARDSSYGYTF. The gene calls are TRBV20-1 and TRBJ1-2, with D uncertain. V lost 0 bases, J lost 4 bases, and 6 bases lay in between. The CDR3 sequence is 12 residues long. Germline V CDR1 and CDR2: DFQATT, SNEGSKA (reference sequence).

The chain carries TRBV5-5 and TRBJ2-1, with D perhaps being TRBD1 or TRBD2 (5 bases each). V lost 5 bases and J lost 8, with 11 bases in between. CDR1 is SGHKS, CDR2 YYEKEE, per germline (reference sequence). The CDR3 contains 12 residues. The CDR3 DNA follows: TGTGCCAGCAGTCTCAGAGGGGATGAGCAGTTCTTC. Amino acid sequence: CASSLRGDEQFF.

The chain has TRBV7-9 and TRBJ2-7; TRBD1 matches 7 bases. Per the germline V gene, CDR1 is SEHNR and CDR2 is FQNEAQ (reference sequence). The V segment lost 6 bases and the J segment 1 base; nucleotides outside the gene matches: 3. This CDR3 is built from 13 residues. The CDR3 here is CASRLGQSYEQYF. The CDR3, as DNA: TGTGCCAGCAGGCTGGGACAGTCCTACGAGCAGTACTTC.

The V gene is TRBV25-1, the J gene TRBJ1-2, with TRBD1 identical over 7 bases. Trimming took 2 bases from V and 0 from J; bases not matched to a gene: 0. Germline CDR1 MGHDK, CDR2 SYGVNS. The CDR3 has 14 residues. The CDR3 nucleotides are TGTGCCAGCAGTGAACAGGGGGCTAACTATGGCTACACCTTC. It yields the protein CASSEQGANYGYTF.

This clonotype was observed a handful of times. J is TRBJ2-4 and V is TRBV27; D uncertain. V shed 0 bases and J shed 6 bases, with 9 bases lying between them. The CDR3 has 14 residues. Germline-derived CDR1 and CDR2 are MNHEY and SMNVEV (reference sequence). CDR3 sequence (DNA): TGTGCCAGCAGTTTATCACCCGACTTAAACATTCAGTACTTC. Residues: CASSLSPDLNIQYF.

The chain employs TRBV27 and TRBJ1-4; no reliable D call. V lost 6 bases, J lost 7 bases, and 18 bases lay in between. Per germline, CDR1 MNHEY and CDR2 SMNVEV (reference sequence). CDR3 size: 15 residues. CDR3 in DNA: TGTGCCAGCAGGAAGTTGACGGGCTTCAGTGAAAAACTGTTTTTT. It codes for CASRKLTGFSEKLFF.

The chain couples TRBV5-6 to TRBJ1-2, with TRBD1 matching 9 bases. CDR3 length: 14 residues. V trimming: 0 bases; J trimming: 7 bases; junction bases outside the gene matches: 4. Per the germline V gene, CDR1 is SGHDT and CDR2 is YYEEEE. CDR3 DNA sequence: TGTGCCAGCAGCTTGGCGGGACAGGGAACTGGCTACACCTTC. It yields the protein CASSLAGQGTGYTF.

The chain combines TRBV28 with TRBJ2-7; D gene ambiguous. The CDR3 spans 13 residues. The germline V gene encodes CDR1 MDHEN and CDR2 SYDVKM. The V end lost 5 bases, the J end lost 2 bases, and 10 bases lay between the germline ends. This CDR3 reads CASSPLAPYEQYF. The DNA for the CDR3 is TGTGCCAGCAGTCCACTCGCACCCTACGAGCAGTACTTC.